This TCR beta chain derives from a study of blood T cell repertoires in COVID-19. The wider study: There were acute and convalescent COVID-19 samples, and they came from the United States, Italy and Spain.

Enrolled through a virtual design, the participants were between roughly 18 and 100 years of age and came from 24 US areas. Clinical history as reported by participants underpinned cohort assignment. V lost 3 bases, J lost 1 base, and 6 bases stayed unmatched. Germline V gives CDR1 SGDLS, CDR2 YYNGEE. This CDR3 region has 15 residues. In the original analysis: From reference gene primer amplification, estimates of nucleated cell counts were derived. Clones were read by immunoSEQ multiplex PCR, and TCRdb kept only the in-frame ones, dropping some. V and J calls and clone size are those listed in that table; D and trimming were worked out from the DNA. The sample holds around 330,000 clones; about 92% are singletons and the top ten take around 2.7%.

This rearrangement joins TRBV9 to TRBJ2-7; 8 positions agree with TRBD2. The sequencing input was PBMCs or T cells enriched from blood (not recorded which). The sequence was collected from a man aged 55 to 69 who had recovered from COVID-19. The CDR3 bases are TGTGCCAGCAGCGCCCAAGCGGGAGTGTCCTACGAGCAGTACTTC. It encodes CASSAQAGVSYEQYF.